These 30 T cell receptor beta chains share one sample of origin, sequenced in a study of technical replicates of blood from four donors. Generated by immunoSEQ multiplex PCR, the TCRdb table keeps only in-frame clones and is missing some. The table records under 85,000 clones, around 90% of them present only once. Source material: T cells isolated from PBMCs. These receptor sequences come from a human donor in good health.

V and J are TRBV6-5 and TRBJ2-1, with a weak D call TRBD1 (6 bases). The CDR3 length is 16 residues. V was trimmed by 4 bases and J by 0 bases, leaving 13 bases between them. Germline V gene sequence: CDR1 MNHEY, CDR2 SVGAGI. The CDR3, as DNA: TGTGCCAGCAGTTCCGGGACACTGAGCTCCTACAATGAGCAGTTCTTC. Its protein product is CASSSGTLSSYNEQFF.

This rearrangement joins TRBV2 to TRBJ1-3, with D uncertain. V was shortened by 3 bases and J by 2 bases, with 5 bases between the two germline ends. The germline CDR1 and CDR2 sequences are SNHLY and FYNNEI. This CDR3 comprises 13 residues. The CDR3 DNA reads TGTGCCAGCAGTGACCAGGCTGGAAACACCATATATTTT. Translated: CASSDQAGNTIYF. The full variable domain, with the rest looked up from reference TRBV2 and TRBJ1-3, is EPEVTQTPSHQVTQMGQEVILRCVPISNHLYFYWYRQILGQKVEFLVSFYNNEISEKSEIFDDQFSVERPDGSNFTLKIRSTKLEDSAMYFCASSDQAGNTIYFGEGSWLTVV.

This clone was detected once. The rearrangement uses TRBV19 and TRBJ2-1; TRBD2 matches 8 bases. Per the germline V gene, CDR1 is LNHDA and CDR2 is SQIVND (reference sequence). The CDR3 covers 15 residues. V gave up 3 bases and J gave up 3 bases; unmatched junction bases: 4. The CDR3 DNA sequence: TGTGCCAGTAGTATTAGCGGGACGGACTACAATGAGCAGTTCTTC. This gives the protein CASSISGTDYNEQFF.

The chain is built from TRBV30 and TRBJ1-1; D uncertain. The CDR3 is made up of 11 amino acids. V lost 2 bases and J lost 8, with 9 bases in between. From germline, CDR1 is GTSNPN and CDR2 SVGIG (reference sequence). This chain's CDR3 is CAWSNFKEAFF. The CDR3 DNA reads TGTGCCTGGAGTAACTTTAAAGAAGCTTTCTTT.

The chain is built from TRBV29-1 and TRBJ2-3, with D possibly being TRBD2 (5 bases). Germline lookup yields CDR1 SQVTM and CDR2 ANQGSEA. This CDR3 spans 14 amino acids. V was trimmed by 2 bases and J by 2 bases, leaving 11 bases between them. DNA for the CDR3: TGCAGCGTTGAAATAACTAGTGCCACAGATACGCAGTATTTT. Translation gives CSVEITSATDTQYF.

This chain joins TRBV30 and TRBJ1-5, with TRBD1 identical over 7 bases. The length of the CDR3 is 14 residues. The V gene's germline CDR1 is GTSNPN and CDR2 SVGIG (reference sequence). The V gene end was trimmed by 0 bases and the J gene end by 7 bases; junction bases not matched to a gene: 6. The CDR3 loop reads CAWSVQIGGQPQHF. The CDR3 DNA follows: TGTGCCTGGAGTGTCCAGATAGGGGGCCAGCCCCAGCATTTT. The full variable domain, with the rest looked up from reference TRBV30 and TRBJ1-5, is SQTIHQWPATLVQPVGSPLSLECTVEGTSNPNLYWYRQAAGRGLQLLFYSVGIGQISSEVPQNLSASRPQDRQFILSSKKLLLSDSGFYLCAWSVQIGGQPQHFGDGTRLSIL.

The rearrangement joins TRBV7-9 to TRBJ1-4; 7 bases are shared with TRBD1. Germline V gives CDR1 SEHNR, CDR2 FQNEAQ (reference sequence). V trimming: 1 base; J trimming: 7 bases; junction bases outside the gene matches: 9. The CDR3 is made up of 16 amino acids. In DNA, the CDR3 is TGTGCCAGCAGCTTAGGGAGACAGGGCGGCAGTGAAAAACTGTTTTTT. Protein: CASSLGRQGGSEKLFF.

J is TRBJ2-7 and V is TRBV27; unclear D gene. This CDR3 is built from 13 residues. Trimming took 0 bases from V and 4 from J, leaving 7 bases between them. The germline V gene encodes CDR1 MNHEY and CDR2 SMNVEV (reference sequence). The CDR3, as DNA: TGTGCCAGCAGTTTATCGTCCCAGTACGAGCAGTACTTC. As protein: CASSLSSQYEQYF.

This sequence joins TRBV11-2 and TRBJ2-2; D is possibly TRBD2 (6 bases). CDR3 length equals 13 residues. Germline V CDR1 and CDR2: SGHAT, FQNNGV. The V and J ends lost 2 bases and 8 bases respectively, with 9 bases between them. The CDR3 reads CASSLTGEGELFF. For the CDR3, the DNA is TGTGCCAGCAGCTTAACGGGAGAGGGGGAGCTGTTTTTT.

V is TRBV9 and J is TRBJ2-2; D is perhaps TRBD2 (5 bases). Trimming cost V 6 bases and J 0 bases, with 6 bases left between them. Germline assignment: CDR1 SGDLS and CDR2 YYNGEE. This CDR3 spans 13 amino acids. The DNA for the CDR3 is TGTGCCAGCACGGAGGCGAACACCGGGGAGCTGTTTTTT. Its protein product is CASTEANTGELFF.

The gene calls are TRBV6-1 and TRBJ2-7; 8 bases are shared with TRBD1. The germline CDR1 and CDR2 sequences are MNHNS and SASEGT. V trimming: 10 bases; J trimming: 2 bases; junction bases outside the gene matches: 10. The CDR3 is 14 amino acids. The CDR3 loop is CATQVTGQAYEQYF. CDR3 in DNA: TGTGCCACTCAAGTCACGGGACAGGCCTACGAGCAGTACTTC.

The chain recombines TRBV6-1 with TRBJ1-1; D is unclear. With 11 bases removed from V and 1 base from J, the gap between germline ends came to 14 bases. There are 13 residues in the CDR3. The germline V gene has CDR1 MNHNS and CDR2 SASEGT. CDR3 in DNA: TGTGCCGGCCGAGAACGAGGGAACACTGAAGCTTTCTTT. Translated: CAGRERGNTEAFF.

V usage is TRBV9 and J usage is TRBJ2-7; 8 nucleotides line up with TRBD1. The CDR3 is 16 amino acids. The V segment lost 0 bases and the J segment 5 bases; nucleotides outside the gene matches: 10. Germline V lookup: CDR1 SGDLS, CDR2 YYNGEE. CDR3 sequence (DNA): TGTGCCAGCAGCGTAGGGTTGGAGCAGGGGGCAAACGAGCAGTACTTC. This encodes CASSVGLEQGANEQYF.

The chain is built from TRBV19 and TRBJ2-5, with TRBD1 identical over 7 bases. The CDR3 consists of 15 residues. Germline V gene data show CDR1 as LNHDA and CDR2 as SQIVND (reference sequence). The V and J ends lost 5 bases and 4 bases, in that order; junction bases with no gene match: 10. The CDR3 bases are TGTGCCAGTAGTGTCCTACAGGGGTCCGGAGAGACCCAGTACTTC. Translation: CASSVLQGSGETQYF.

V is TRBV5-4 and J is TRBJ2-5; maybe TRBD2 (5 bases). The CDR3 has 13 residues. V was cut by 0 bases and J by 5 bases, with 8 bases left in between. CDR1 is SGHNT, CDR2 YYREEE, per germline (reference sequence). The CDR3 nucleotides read TGTGCCAGCAGCTTGGACGGGGAGGAGACCCAGTACTTC. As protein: CASSLDGEETQYF.

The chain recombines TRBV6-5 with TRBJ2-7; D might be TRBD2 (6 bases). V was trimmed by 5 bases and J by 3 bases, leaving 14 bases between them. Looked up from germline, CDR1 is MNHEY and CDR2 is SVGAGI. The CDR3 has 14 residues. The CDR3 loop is CASSRTTISYEQYF. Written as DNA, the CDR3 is TGTGCCAGCAGTAGGACTACAATCAGCTACGAGCAGTACTTC.

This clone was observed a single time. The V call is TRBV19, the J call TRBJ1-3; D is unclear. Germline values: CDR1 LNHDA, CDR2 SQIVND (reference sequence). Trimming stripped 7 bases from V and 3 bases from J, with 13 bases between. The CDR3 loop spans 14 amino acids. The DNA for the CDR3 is TGTGCCAGTATAGACTCCCGTGGTGGAAACACCATATATTTT. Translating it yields CASIDSRGGNTIYF.

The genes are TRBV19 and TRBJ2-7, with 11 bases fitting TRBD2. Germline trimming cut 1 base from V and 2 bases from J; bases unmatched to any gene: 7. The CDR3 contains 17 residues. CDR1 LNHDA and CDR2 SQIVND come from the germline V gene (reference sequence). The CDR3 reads CASSIGLAGILPYEQYF. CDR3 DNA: TGTGCCAGTAGTATAGGACTAGCGGGAATACTACCCTACGAGCAGTACTTC.

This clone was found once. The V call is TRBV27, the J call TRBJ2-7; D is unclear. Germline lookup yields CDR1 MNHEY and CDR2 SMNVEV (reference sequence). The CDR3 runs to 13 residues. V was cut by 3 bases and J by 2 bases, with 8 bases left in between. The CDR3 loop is CASSLGRTYEQYF. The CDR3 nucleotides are TGTGCCAGCAGTTTGGGCAGGACCTACGAGCAGTACTTC.

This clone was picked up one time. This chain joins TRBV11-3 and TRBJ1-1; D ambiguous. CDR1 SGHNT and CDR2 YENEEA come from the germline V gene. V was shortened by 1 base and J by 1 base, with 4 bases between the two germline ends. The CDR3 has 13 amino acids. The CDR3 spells CASSLAENTEAFF. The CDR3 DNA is TGTGCCAGCAGCTTAGCAGAGAACACTGAAGCTTTCTTT. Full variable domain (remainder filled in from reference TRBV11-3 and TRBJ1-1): EAGVVQSPRYKIIEKKQPVAFWCNPISGHNTLYWYLQNLGQGPELLIRYENEEAVDDSQLPKDRFSAERLKGVDSTLKIQPAELGDSAVYLCASSLAENTEAFFGQGTRLTVV.

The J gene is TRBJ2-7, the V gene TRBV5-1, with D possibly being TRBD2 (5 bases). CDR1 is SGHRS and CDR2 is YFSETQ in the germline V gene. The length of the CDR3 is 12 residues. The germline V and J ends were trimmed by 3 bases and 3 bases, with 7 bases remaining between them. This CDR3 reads CASSSEVYEQYF. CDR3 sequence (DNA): TGCGCCAGCAGCTCGGAGGTCTACGAGCAGTACTTC.

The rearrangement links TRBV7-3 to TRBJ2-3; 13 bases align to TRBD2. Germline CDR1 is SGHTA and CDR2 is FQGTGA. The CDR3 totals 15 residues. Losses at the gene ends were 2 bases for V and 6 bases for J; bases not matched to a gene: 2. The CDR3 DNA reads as TGTGCCAGCAGCTTAGGACTAGCGGGAGTTGATACGCAGTATTTT. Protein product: CASSLGLAGVDTQYF.

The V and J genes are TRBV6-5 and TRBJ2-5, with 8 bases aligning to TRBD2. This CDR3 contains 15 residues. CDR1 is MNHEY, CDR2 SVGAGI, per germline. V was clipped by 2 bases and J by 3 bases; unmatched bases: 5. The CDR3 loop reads CASSYVREGKETQYF. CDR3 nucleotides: TGTGCCAGCAGTTACGTCCGGGAGGGGAAAGAGACCCAGTACTTC.

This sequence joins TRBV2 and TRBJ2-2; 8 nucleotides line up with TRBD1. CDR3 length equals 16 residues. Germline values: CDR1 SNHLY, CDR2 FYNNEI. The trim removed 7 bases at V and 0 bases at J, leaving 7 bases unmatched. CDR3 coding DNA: TGTGCCAGCACCGGCAGGGGGCAGGCGAACACCGGGGAGCTGTTTTTT. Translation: CASTGRGQANTGELFF.

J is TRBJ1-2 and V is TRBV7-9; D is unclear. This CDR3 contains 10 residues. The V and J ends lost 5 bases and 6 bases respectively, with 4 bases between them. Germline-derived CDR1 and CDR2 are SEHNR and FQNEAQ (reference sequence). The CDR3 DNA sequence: TGTGCCAGCAGCATAAATGGCTACACCTTC. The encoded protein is CASSINGYTF.

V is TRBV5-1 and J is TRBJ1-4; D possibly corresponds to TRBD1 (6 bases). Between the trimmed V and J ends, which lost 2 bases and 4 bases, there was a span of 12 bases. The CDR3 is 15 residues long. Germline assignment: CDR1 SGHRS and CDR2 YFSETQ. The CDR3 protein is CASSLGGPVNEKLFF. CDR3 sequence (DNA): TGCGCCAGCAGCTTAGGGGGACCGGTTAATGAAAAACTGTTTTTT. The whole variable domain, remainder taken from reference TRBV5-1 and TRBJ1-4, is KAGVTQTPRYLIKTRGQQVTLSCSPISGHRSVSWYQQTPGQGLQFLFEYFSETQRNKGNFPGRFSGRQFSNSRSEMNVSTLELGDSALYLCASSLGGPVNEKLFFGSGTQLSVL.

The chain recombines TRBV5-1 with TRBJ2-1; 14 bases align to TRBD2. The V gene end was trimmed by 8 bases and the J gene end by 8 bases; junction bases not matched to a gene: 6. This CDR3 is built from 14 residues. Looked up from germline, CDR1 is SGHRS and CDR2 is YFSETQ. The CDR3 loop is CASHGTSGSDEQFF. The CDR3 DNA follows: TGCGCCAGTCACGGGACTAGCGGGAGCGATGAGCAGTTCTTC. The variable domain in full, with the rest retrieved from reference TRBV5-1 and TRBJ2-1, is KAGVTQTPRYLIKTRGQQVTLSCSPISGHRSVSWYQQTPGQGLQFLFEYFSETQRNKGNFPGRFSGRQFSNSRSEMNVSTLELGDSALYLCASHGTSGSDEQFFGPGTRLTVL.

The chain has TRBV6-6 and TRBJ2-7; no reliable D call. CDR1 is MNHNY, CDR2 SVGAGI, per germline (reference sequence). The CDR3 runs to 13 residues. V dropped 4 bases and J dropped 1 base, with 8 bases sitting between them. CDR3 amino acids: CASSLARSYEQYF. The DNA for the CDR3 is TGTGCCAGCAGTTTGGCCAGGTCCTACGAGCAGTACTTC.

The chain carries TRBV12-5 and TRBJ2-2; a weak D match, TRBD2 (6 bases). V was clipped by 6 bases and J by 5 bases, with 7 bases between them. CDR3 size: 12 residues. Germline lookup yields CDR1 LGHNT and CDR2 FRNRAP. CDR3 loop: CASGGRTGELFF. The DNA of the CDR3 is TGTGCTAGTGGAGGGAGGACCGGGGAGCTGTTTTTT.

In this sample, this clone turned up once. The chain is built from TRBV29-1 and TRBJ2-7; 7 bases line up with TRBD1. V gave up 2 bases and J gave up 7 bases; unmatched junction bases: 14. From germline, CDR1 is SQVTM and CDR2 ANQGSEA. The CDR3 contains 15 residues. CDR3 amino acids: CSVEFAAGPRGEQYF. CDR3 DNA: TGCAGCGTTGAATTCGCGGCAGGCCCCAGGGGGGAGCAGTACTTC.